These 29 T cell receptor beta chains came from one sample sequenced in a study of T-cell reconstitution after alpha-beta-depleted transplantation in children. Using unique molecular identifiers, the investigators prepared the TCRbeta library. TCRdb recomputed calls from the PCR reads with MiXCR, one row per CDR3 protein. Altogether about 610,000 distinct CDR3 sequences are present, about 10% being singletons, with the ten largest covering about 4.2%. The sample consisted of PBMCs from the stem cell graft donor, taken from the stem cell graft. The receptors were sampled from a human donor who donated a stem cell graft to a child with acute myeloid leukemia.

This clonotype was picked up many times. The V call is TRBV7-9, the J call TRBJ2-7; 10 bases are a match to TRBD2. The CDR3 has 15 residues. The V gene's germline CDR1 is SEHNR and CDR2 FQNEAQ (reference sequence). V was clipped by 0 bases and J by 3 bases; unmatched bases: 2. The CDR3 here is CASSLALAGFYEQYF. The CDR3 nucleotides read TGTGCCAGCAGCTTAGCACTAGCGGGATTCTACGAGCAGTACTTC. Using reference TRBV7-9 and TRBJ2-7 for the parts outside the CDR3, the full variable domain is DTGVSQNPRHKITKRGQNVTFRCDPISEHNRLYWYRQTLGQGPEFLTYFQNEAQLEKSRLLSDRFSAERPKGSFSTLEIQRTEQGDSAMYLCASSLALAGFYEQYFGPGTRLTVT.

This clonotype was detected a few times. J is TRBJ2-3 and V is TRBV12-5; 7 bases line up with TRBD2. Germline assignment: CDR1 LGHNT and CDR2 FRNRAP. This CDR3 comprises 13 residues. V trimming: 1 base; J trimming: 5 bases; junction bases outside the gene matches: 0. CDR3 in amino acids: CASGLAGGDTQYF. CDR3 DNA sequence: TGTGCTAGTGGTTTGGCGGGAGGAGATACGCAGTATTTT. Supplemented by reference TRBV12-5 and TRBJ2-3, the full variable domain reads DARVTQTPRHKVTEMGQEVTMRCQPILGHNTVFWYRQTMMQGLELLAYFRNRAPLDDSGMPKDRFSAEMPDATLATLKIQPSEPRDSAVYFCASGLAGGDTQYFGPGTRLTVL.

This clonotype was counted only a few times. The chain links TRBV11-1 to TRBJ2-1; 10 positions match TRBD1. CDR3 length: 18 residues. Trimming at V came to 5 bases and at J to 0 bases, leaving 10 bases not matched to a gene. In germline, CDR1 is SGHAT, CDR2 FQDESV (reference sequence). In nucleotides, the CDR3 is TGTGCCAGCAGCCCTCGACAGGGGGCGGGAAGCTCCTACAATGAGCAGTTCTTC. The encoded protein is CASSPRQGAGSSYNEQFF. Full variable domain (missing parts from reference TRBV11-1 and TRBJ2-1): EAEVAQSPRYKITEKSQAVAFWCDPISGHATLYWYRQILGQGPELLVQFQDESVVDDSQLPKDRFSAERLKGVDSTLKIQPAELGDSAMYLCASSPRQGAGSSYNEQFFGPGTRLTVL.

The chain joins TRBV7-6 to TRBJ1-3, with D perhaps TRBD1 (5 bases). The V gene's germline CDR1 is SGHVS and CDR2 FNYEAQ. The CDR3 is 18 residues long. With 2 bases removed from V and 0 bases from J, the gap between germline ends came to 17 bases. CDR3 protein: CASSLFQGLSLSGNTIYF. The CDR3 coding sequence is TGTGCCAGCAGCTTATTTCAGGGCCTCTCTCTCTCTGGAAACACCATATATTTT.

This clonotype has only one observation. CDR3 nucleotide sequence: TGTGCCAGCAGCCAAGCTTCAAGTCGGGCCGGGGAGCTGTTTTTT. Its protein is CASSQASSRAGELFF. This chain connects TRBV14 to TRBJ2-2, with no clear D. Germline lookup yields CDR1 SGHDN and CDR2 FVKESK. This CDR3 is built from 15 residues. V lost 1 base and J 6 bases, leaving 12 bases between the germline ends.

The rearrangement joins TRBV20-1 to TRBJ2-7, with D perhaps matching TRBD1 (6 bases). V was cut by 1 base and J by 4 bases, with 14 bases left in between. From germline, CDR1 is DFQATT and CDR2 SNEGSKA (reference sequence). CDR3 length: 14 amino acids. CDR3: CSARATDRRYEQYF. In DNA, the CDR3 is TGCAGTGCTAGAGCGACAGACAGGAGATACGAGCAGTACTTC.

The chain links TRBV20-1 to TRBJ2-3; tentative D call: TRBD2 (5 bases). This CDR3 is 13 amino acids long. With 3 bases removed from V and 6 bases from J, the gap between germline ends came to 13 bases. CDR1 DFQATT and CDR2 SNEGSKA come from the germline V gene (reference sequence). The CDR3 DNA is TGCAGTGCTAGGGGGAGTTTCTCGGATACGCAGTATTTT. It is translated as CSARGSFSDTQYF.

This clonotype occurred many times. The CDR3 DNA sequence: TGTGCCAGCAGTCCCCCCCGGGACTACAATGAGCAGTTCTTC. This translates into CASSPPRDYNEQFF. The V and J genes are TRBV12-3 or TRBV12-4 and TRBJ2-1; D possibly corresponds to TRBD2 (5 bases). V lost 5 bases to trimming and J lost 3 bases, with 11 bases between them. This CDR3 contains 14 residues.

CDR3 amino acids: CSARDREGVYEQYF. The CDR3 bases are TGCAGTGCTAGAGACCGGGAGGGTGTCTACGAGCAGTACTTC. The rearrangement joins TRBV20-1 to TRBJ2-7; 8 bases are a match to TRBD2. The CDR3 runs 14 residues. Per the germline V gene, CDR1 is DFQATT and CDR2 is SNEGSKA (reference sequence). V lost 0 bases to trimming and J lost 3 bases; unmatched junction nucleotides: 4.

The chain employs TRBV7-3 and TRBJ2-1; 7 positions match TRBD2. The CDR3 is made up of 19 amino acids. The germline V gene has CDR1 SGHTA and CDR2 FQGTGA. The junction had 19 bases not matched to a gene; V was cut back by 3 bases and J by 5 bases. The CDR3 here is CASSFLASGDLTVDNEQFF. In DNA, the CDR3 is TGTGCCAGCAGCTTCTTGGCTAGCGGAGATTTAACCGTGGACAATGAGCAGTTCTTC.

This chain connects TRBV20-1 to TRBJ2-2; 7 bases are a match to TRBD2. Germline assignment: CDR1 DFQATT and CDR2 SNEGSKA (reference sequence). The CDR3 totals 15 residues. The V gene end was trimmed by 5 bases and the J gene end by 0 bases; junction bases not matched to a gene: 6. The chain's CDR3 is CSAAPGRANTGELFF. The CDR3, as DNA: TGCAGTGCTGCCCCGGGGAGGGCGAACACCGGGGAGCTGTTTTTT.

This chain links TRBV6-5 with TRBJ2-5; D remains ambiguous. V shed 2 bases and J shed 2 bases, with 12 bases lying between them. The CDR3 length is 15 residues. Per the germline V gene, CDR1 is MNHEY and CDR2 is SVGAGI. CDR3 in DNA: TGTGCCAGCAGTTACGGAACGGGTCCACAAGAGACCCAGTACTTC. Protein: CASSYGTGPQETQYF.

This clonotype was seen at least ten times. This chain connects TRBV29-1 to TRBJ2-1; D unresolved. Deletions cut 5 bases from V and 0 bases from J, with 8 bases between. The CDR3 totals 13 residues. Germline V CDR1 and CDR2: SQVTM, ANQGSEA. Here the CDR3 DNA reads TGCAGCGTTCTGGGGTTCTCCTACAATGAGCAGTTCTTC. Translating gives CSVLGFSYNEQFF.

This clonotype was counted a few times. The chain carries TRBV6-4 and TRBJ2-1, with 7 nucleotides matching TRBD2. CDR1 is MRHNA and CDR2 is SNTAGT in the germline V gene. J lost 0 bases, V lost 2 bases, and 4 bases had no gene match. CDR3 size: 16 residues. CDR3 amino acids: CASSDLGGSSYNEQFF. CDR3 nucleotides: TGTGCCAGCAGTGACCTTGGCGGGAGCTCCTACAATGAGCAGTTCTTC.

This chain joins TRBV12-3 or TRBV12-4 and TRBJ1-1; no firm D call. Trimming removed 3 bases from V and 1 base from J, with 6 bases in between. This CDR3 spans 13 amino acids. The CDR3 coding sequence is TGTGCCAGCAGTTTTGCAAAGAACACTGAAGCTTTCTTT. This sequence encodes CASSFAKNTEAFF.

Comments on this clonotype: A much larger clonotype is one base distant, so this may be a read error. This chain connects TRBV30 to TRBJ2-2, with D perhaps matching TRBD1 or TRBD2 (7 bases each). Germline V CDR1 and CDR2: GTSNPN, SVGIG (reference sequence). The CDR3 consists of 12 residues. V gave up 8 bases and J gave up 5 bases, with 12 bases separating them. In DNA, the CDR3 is TGTGCCCGGGAGGACAGGACCGGGGAGCTGTTTTTT. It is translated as CAREDRTGELFF.

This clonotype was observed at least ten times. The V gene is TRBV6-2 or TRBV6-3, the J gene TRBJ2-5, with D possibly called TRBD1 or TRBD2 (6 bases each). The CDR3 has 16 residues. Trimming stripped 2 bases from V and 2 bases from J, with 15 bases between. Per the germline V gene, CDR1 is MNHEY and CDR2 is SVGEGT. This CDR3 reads CASSYRRGQLQETQYF. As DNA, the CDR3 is TGTGCCAGCAGTTACAGGAGGGGACAATTACAAGAGACCCAGTACTTC.

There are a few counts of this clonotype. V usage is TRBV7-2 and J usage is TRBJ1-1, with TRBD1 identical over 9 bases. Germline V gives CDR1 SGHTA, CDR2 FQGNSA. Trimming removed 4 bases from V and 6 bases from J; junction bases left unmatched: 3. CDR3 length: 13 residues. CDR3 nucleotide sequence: TGTGCCAGCAGCTACGGACAGGGGCCTGAAGCTTTCTTT. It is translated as CASSYGQGPEAFF.

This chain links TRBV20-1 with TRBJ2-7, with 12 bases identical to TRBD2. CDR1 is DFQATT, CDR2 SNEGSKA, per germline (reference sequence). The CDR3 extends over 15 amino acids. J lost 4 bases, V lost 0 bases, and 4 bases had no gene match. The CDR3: CSARDASGRAYEQYF. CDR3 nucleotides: TGCAGTGCTAGAGATGCTAGCGGGAGGGCGTACGAGCAGTACTTC.

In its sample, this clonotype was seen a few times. The CDR3 bases are TGCGCCAGCAGCTTGGACAGGGGGTCGGAGCAGTTCTTC. Amino acid sequence: CASSLDRGSEQFF. The chain carries TRBV5-1 and TRBJ2-1; TRBD1 matches 8 bases. The V and J ends lost 0 bases and 10 bases, in that order; junction bases with no gene match: 3. The germline V gene encodes CDR1 SGHRS and CDR2 YFSETQ. CDR3 length: 13 residues.

DNA for the CDR3: TGTGCCAGCAGCCAGGACCAGGAATACCAGTACTTC. It is translated as CASSQDQEYQYF. The genes are TRBV4-2 and TRBJ2-5; the D is unclear. The CDR3 consists of 12 residues. V lost 3 bases to trimming and J lost 10 bases, with 12 bases between them. Germline V gene sequence: CDR1 LGHNA, CDR2 YNFKEQ.

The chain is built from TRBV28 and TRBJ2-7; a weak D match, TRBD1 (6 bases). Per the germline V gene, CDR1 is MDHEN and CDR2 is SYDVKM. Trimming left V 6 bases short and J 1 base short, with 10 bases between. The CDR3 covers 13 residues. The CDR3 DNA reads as TGTGCCAGCAGGATACAGGGATCCTACGAGCAGTACTTC. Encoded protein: CASRIQGSYEQYF. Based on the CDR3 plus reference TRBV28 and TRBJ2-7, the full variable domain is DVKVTQSSRYLVKRTGEKVFLECVQDMDHENMFWYRQDPGLGLRLIYFSYDVKMKEKGDIPEGYSVSREKKERFSLILESASTNQTSMYLCASRIQGSYEQYFGPGTRLTVT.

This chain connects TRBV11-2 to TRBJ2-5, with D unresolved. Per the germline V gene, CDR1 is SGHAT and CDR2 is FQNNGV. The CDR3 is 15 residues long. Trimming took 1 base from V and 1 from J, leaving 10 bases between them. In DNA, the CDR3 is TGTGCCAGCAGCTTAGCGCCCAGAGGCCAAGAGACCCAGTACTTC. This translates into CASSLAPRGQETQYF.

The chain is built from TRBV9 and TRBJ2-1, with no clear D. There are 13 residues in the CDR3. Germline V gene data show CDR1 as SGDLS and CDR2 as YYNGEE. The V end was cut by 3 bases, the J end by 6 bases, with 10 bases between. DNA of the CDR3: TGTGCCAGCAGCGAGCCCTTGCGCAATGAGCAGTTCTTC. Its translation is CASSEPLRNEQFF.

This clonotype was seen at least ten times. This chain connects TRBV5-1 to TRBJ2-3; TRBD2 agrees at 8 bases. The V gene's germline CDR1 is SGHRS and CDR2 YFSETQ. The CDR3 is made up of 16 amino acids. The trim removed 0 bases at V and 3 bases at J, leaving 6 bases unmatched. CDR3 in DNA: TGCGCCAGCAGCTTGGCACTAGCGGTGGAAACAGATACGCAGTATTTT. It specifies CASSLALAVETDTQYF.

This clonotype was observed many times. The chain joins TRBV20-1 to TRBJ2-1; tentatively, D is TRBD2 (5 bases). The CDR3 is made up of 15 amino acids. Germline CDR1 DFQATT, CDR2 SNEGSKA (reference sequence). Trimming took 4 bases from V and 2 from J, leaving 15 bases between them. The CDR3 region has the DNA TGCAGTGCTATCAACCGGGAACTCCCCTACAATGAGCAGTTCTTC. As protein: CSAINRELPYNEQFF.

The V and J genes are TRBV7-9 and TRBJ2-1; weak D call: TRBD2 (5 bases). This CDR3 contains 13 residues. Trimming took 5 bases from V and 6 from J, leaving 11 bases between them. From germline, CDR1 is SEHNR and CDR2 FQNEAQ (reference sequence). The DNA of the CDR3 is TGTGCCAGCAGCCATCTAGCAATCAATGAGCAGTTCTTC. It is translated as CASSHLAINEQFF.

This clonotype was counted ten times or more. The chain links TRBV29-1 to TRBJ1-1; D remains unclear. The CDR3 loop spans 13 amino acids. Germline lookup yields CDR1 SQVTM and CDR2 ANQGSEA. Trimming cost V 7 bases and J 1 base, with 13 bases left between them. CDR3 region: CSAALTQNTEAFF. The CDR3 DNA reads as TGCAGCGCGGCCCTGACACAGAACACTGAAGCTTTCTTT.

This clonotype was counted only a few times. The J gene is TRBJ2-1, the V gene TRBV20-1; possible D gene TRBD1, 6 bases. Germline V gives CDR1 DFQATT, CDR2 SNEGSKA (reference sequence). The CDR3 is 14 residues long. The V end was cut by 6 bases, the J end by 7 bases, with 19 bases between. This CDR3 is CSAPRAGAINEQFF. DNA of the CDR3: TGCAGTGCCCCACGTGCAGGGGCGATTAATGAGCAGTTCTTC.